This paragraph covers one TCR beta chain sequence. As yet, its antigen is unknown. Every donor gave ten milliliters of peripheral blood. The data belong to a study of blood T cells in healthy people across ages. General study points: Naive T cell percentage by flow cytometry tracked strongly with beta diversity.

It was with a sample-barcoded 5' primer and a J-beta primer mix that a second PCR of roughly 7 to 12 cycles was run. Every sample produced at least 3 million CDR3-containing paired-end reads. TCRdb fed the 5' RACE reads into MiXCR, producing one record per CDR3 protein. The data contain more than 650,000 distinct CDR3 sequences, about 24% of them singletons. V shed 3 bases and J shed 5 bases, with 17 bases lying between them. The CDR3 has 15 amino acids. Germline lookup yields CDR1 SGDLS and CDR2 YYNGEE. The receptor comes from a man aged 65 to 79 in good health. The chain joins TRBV9 to TRBJ1-1, with no clear D. Sequencing was carried out using blood. CDR3 residues: CASSAYVLEGTEAFF. The CDR3 DNA reads TGTGCCAGCAGCGCCTATGTTTTGGAGGGAACTGAAGCTTTCTTT.